What follows is one TCR beta chain and its context. The target of this receptor is not known. Base qualities are missing; no much larger clone stands one base away. TCRbeta CDR3 regions were amplified from genomic DNA using the immunoSEQ Assay, a bias-controlled multiplex PCR. The authors' pipeline ran thus. The number of nucleated cells in each sample was estimated by amplification of reference gene primers within the assay. To quantify the absolute abundance of each unique TCRbeta CDR3 rearrangement, sequence reads were collapsed and filtered. For each sample, productive Simpson clonality was calculated as the square root of Simpson's diversity index across productive rearrangements. TCRdb took this table from immuneACCESS and kept in-frame rearrangements with V and J called. Such tables lack part of the clones; where checked against another copy, unresolved V genes explain under half of the gap, and the rest is unexplained. The DNA gave D and trimming, while V, J and clone size come from that table. This sample gives 200,000 to 250,000 clones in total; 84% of them show up just once. The top ten hold roughly a tenth of the sample.

The source of the sample is a study of blood T cell repertoires in COVID-19 (dated by TCRdb to the early 2020s). Regarding the complete study: Collaborator samples came from the United States, Italy and Spain and covered acute and convalescent phases of COVID-19. Where available, HLA class I and class II types were obtained from metadata supplied by the sample provider rather than from assay-based typing. The material from the prospective study consisted of cDNA or gDNA derived from T cells, B-cell-depleted T cells, or PBMCs. A de-identified subject ID, COVID-19 status, age in years and sex were almost always included in the sample metadata. Deeply sampled blood TCRbeta repertoires from subjects exposed to, actively infected with, or recovered from COVID-19 were included in the dataset. A freely available public database, intended as a resource for researchers studying the immune response to SARS-CoV-2, is where the repertoires were released. Samples came from the ongoing ImmuneRACE study (first 160 participants) plus 1,254 subjects from 6 global collaborators. Points the paper makes about the study in general: The amount of clinical and demographic metadata varied by source and participant and was provided uncurated.

The CDR3 starts with the cysteine, ends with the phenylalanine, and has 16 residues. The CDR3 DNA has 48 bases and is translated from base 1. Germline trimming: 4 bases from V, 7 bases from J; junction bases outside gene matches: 8. From a lookup of the germline V gene (reference sequence), CDR1 and CDR2 are MNHEY and SMNVEV. Each collaborating institution followed its own protocols to collect whole blood in K2EDTA tubes. Collaborator samples were shipped for TCRbeta analysis as frozen whole blood, isolated PBMCs, or DNA extracted from either sample type. The sequencing input was peripheral blood. The receptor's source is a man aged 45-65 years with active or convalescent COVID-19. The rearranged chain carries TRBV27 and TRBJ1-5; TRBD1 aligns with 12 central bases. The CDR3: CASSSGQGAPGQPQHF. The DNA sequence reads TGTGCCAGCAGTTCGGGACAGGGGGCGCCGGGCCAGCCCCAGCATTTT.